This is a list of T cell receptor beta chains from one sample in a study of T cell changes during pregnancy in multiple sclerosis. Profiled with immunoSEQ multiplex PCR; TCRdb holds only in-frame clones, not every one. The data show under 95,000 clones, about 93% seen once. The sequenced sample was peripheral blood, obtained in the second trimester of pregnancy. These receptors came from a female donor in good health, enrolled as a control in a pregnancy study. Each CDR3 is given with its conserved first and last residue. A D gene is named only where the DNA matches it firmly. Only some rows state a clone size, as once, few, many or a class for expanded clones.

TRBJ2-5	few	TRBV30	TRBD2	TGTGCCTGGAGTGTCCGCGGGAGTTTGGAGACCCAGTACTTC	CAWSVRGSLETQYF
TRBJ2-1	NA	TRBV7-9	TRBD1	TGTGCCAGCAGGTTCCGACAGGGGCGCGACAATGAGCAGTTCTTC	CASRFRQGRDNEQFF
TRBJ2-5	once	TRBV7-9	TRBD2	TGTGCCAGCAGCTTACTAGCGGCCCAAGAGACCCAGTACTTC	CASSLLAAQETQYF
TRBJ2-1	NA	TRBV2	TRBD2	TGTGCCAGCGGGACTAGCGGGAACAGTGAGCAGTTCTTC	CASGTSGNSEQFF
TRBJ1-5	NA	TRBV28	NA	TGTGCCAGCAGCCCTGGGACACCAGATCAGCCCCAGCATTTT	CASSPGTPDQPQHF
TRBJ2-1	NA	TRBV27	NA	TGTGCCAGCAGTTTAATTTGGGCCAACAATGAGCAGTTCTTC	CASSLIWANNEQFF
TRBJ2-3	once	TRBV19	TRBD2	TGTGCCAGTAGTATAAGGGGGGTAGGGACTAGCGGGGCTCTAGATACGCAGTATTTT	CASSIRGVGTSGALDTQYF
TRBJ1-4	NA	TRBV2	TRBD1	TGTGCCAGCAGTGGTTTGACAGGGGAGAATGAAAAACTGTTTTTT	CASSGLTGENEKLFF
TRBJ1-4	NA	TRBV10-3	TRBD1	TGTGCCACGAACCCCGGGACAGGGGCCTTCGGTGAAAAACTGTTTTTT	CATNPGTGAFGEKLFF
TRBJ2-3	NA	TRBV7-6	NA	TGTGCCAGCAGCTTAGGGGGGCGGTCTGATACGCAGTATTTT	CASSLGGRSDTQYF
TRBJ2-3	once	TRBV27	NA	TGTGCCAGCGGCACAGGGTCAGATACGCAGTATTTT	CASGTGSDTQYF
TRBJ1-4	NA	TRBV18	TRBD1	TGTGCCAGCTCACCCGATCAACAGGGGGCAGGTGAAAAACTGTTTTTT	CASSPDQQGAGEKLFF
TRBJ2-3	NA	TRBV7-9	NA	TGTGCCAGCAGCCCTATAAGCACAGATACGCAGTATTTT	CASSPISTDTQYF
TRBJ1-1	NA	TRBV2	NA	TGTGCCAGCAGTGAAGGTCGCGCGGGCGGTCGGACTGAAGCTTTCTTT	CASSEGRAGGRTEAFF
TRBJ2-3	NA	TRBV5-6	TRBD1	TGTGCCAGCAGCTTTGGGACAGCGCTTTCTGGATCGCAGTATTTT	CASSFGTALSGSQYF
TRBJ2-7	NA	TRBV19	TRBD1	TGTGCCAGTAGTATTGGTGAACAGGGGGTTTACGAGCAGTACTTC	CASSIGEQGVYEQYF
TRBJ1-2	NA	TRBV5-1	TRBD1	TGCGCCAGCAGCTTGGACAAGGGGACAGGGGACTATGGCTACACCTTC	CASSLDKGTGDYGYTF
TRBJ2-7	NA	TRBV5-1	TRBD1	TGCGCCAGCAGCCGGGGATCGGGACAGGGGGCCGACGAGCAGTACTTC	CASSRGSGQGADEQYF
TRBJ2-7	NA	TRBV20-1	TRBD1	TGCAGTGCTAGGGACAGGGGAGAGCAGTACTTC	CSARDRGEQYF
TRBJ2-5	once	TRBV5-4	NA	TGTGCCAGCAGCTTCGACAGCCAAGAGACCCAGTACTTC	CASSFDSQETQYF
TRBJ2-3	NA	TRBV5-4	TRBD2	TGTGCCAGCAGCTTGGAGGCGCGGGAGGGCCTCACAGATACGCAGTATTTT	CASSLEAREGLTDTQYF
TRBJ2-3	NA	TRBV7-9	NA	TGTGCCAGCAGCAAACCGGGACTCAGCACAGATACGCAGTATTTT	CASSKPGLSTDTQYF
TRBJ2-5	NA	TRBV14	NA	TGTGCCAGCAGCCCTCAGAGGTGGACTAAGGGAGAGACCCAGTACTTC	CASSPQRWTKGETQYF
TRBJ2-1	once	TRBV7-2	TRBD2	TGTGCCAGCAGCTTAGCGGGAGGGCGTTACAATGAGCAGTTCTTC	CASSLAGGRYNEQFF
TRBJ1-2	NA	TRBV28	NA	TGTGCCAGCACCCCGGGGGGGGTCTATGGCTACACCTTC	CASTPGGVYGYTF
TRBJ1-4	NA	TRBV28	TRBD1	TGTGCCAGCAGTTTACCCGGGACAGGGGAAAAACTGTTTTTT	CASSLPGTGEKLFF
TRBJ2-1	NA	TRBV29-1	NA	TGCAGCGTTTTCAGCGGCTCCTACAATGAGCAGTTCTTC	CSVFSGSYNEQFF
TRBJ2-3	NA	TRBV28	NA	TGTGCCAGCAGTTTGGGGCAGGCCAGCACAGATACGCAGTATTTT	CASSLGQASTDTQYF
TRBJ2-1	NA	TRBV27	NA	TGTGCCAGCAGTTCCAGGGAGGTCGTTAACAATGAGCAGTTCTTC	CASSSREVVNNEQFF
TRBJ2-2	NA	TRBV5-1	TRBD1	TGCGCCAGCAGCCGAAGTAGGGGGCCGTCGAACACCGGGGAGCTGTTTTTT	CASSRSRGPSNTGELFF
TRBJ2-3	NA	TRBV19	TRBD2	TGTGCCAGTAGTAAGCGGGGGCCTCCTAGCACAGATACGCAGTATTTT	CASSKRGPPSTDTQYF
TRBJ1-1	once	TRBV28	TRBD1	TGTGCCATCGGAACAGGGGGCAGGGGGCCCACTGAAGCTTTCTTT	CAIGTGGRGPTEAFF
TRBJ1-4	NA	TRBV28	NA	TGTGCCAGCAGTTCGACAGAGAATGAAAAACTGTTTTTT	CASSSTENEKLFF
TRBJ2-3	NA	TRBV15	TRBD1	TGTGCCACCAGCAGCCCCCAGGGGGCCGGAGATACGCAGTATTTT	CATSSPQGAGDTQYF
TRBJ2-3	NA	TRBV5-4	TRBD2	TGTGCCACCAAACGGACTAGCGGGACCCAGACAGATACGCAGTATTTT	CATKRTSGTQTDTQYF
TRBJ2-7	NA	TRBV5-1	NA	TGCGCCAGCAGCTTAGAAGGACAGCGCTACGAGCAGTACTTC	CASSLEGQRYEQYF
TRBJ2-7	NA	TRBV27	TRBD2	TGTGCCAGCAGTTTATATTCAGCGGGGGGGGCCTACGAGCAGTACTTC	CASSLYSAGGAYEQYF
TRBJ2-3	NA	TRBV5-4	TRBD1	TGTGCCAGCAGCCCAAACCGGGACAGGGGCCCCACAGATACGCAGTATTTT	CASSPNRDRGPTDTQYF
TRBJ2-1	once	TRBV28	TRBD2	TGTGCCAGCAGGGGGACTAGCGGGAGGGGGCAGTTCTTC	CASRGTSGRGQFF
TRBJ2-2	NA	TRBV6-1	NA	TGTGCCAGCAGTGACAGGGTGGCTGTAGTAACCGGGGAGCTGTTTTTT	CASSDRVAVVTGELFF
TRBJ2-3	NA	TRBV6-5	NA	TGTGCCACCTCGAGGTCCACCGAGCCAGATACGCAGTATTTT	CATSRSTEPDTQYF
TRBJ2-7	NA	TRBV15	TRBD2	TGTGCCACCAGCAGAGAAGGGACTAGCGGGAGGCCGCCCTACGAGCAGTACTTC	CATSREGTSGRPPYEQYF
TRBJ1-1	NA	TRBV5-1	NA	TGCGCCAGCAGCTATTCACCGGGACAGAACACTGAAGCTTTCTTT	CASSYSPGQNTEAFF
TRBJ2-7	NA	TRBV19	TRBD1	TGTGCCAGTAGGACAGGGAAGGGAGACTACGAGCAGTACTTC	CASRTGKGDYEQYF
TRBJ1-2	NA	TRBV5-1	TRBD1	TGCGCCAGCAGCTTTGGGACAGGACCCCACACCTTC	CASSFGTGPHTF
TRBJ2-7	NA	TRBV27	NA	TGTGCCAGCAGCCTGGTGATGAGCTCCTACGAGCAGTACTTC	CASSLVMSSYEQYF
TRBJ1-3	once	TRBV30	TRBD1	TGTGCCTGGAGGGACAGGGACTCTGGAAACACCATATATTTT	CAWRDRDSGNTIYF
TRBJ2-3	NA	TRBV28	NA	TGTGCCAGCAGTTCCTCAGGACTCCCCTCCACAGATACGCAGTATTTT	CASSSSGLPSTDTQYF
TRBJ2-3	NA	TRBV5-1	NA	TGCGCCAGCAGCCACGAAGCGGATACTAGCACAGATACGCAGTATTTT	CASSHEADTSTDTQYF
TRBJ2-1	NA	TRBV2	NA	TGTGCCAGCAGTGGCGGCAGGGTTTCCTACAATGAGCAGTTCTTC	CASSGGRVSYNEQFF
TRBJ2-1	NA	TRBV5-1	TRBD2	TGCGCCAGCAGCCCAGCGGGAGGAACGTACAATGAGCAGTTCTTC	CASSPAGGTYNEQFF
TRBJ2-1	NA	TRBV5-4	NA	TGTGCCAGCAGCTTGTCAGGGTGGTCCTACAATGAGCAGTTCTTC	CASSLSGWSYNEQFF
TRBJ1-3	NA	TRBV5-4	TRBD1	TGTGCCAGCAGCTCGAACGGACAGGGGAAAGGAAACACCATATATTTT	CASSSNGQGKGNTIYF
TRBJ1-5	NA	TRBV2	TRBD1	TGTGCCAGCAGACACCCGGGACAGCTCAATCAGCCCCAGCATTTT	CASRHPGQLNQPQHF
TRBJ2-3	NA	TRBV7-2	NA	TGTGCCAGCAGCTTAGGATACGCGGGTACGCAGTATTTT	CASSLGYAGTQYF
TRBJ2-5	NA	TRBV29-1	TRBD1	TGCAGCGTTTCCGGGCCTCAGGGGGAGCAGTACTTC	CSVSGPQGEQYF
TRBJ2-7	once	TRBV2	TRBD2	TGTGCCAGCAGTGAAGTGTCTAGCGGCTCCTACGAGCAGTACTTC	CASSEVSSGSYEQYF
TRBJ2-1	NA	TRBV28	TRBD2	TGTGCCAGCACCTCGGGTAGCGGGGATGAGCAGTTCTTC	CASTSGSGDEQFF
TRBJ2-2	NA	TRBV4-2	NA	TGTGCCAGCAGCCCCGGAGGCGGGGAGCTGTTTTTT	CASSPGGGELFF
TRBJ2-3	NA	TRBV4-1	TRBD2	TGCGCCAGCAGCCAAAATAGCGGGCAGAGCACAGATACGCAGTATTTT	CASSQNSGQSTDTQYF